This TCR beta chain was sequenced for a study of cytomegalovirus exposure and HLA in healthy donors. Study-wide findings and caveats: Most TCRs appeared rarely, but some public TCRs recurred in many donors. Cytomegalovirus association was listed for under 200 TCR beta chains. Through in vitro validation, a few CMV-associated chains were shown to be specific for CMV antigens.

As for this clone: The antigen remains unidentified.

Profiling relied on immunoSEQ multiplex PCR, and the TCRdb table lists in-frame clones only, not all of them. The sample shows almost 200,000 clones, around 80% of them seen only once. Germline V gene data show CDR1 as SSHAT and CDR2 as FNYEAQ (reference sequence). The CDR3 spans 15 residues. Trimming stripped 4 bases from V and 0 bases from J, with 12 bases between. Sequenced: PBMCs. The source is a woman in her thirties in good health and CMV-seronegative. The V call is TRBV7-7, the J call TRBJ2-5; D is possibly TRBD2 (5 bases). CDR3 protein: CASSSTRGNQETQYF. The DNA of the CDR3 is TGTGCCAGCAGCTCGACGAGAGGGAACCAAGAGACCCAGTACTTC.